These 23 T cell receptor beta chains were all obtained from the same sample, sequenced in a study of CD8+ T cells in alopecia areata. Sequencing used cDNA as its template, made by extracting RNA and reverse transcribing it. Produced via immunoSEQ multiplex PCR; TCRdb's table is partial and in-frame only. Among about 250,000 clones listed, about 62% were seen once. Documented treatment: oral pan-JAK inhibitor, 5-10 mg twice daily. The sample here was CD4+ T cells sorted from blood, taken around week 53, from a patient treated with tofacitinib. These receptors were taken from a human donor with alopecia areata.

This clone was seen a single time. The rearrangement links TRBV7-2 to TRBJ1-2, with D unresolved. The V end lost 5 bases, the J end lost 2 bases, and 6 bases lay between the germline ends. The length of the CDR3 is 12 residues. Germline values: CDR1 SGHTA, CDR2 FQGNSA. Here the CDR3 reads CASSLTNYGYTF. Written as DNA, the CDR3 is TGTGCCAGCAGCCTAACCAACTATGGCTACACCTTC.

The V gene is TRBV10-3, the J gene TRBJ2-3; D is ambiguous. Germline V CDR1 and CDR2: ENHRY, SYGVKD. The V gene lost 8 bases and the J gene lost 1 base, with 10 bases spanning the gap. This CDR3 has 13 amino acids. Here the CDR3 reads CAILQKRTDTQYF. CDR3 DNA: TGTGCCATCCTCCAGAAACGCACAGATACGCAGTATTTT.

The sample holds one count of this clone. This sequence joins TRBV30 and TRBJ2-7; perhaps TRBD2 as D (6 bases). In germline, CDR1 is GTSNPN, CDR2 SVGIG (reference sequence). The CDR3 has 11 residues. The germline V and J ends were trimmed by 3 bases and 6 bases, with 9 bases remaining between them. The CDR3 region has the DNA TGTGCCTGGAGCGGACTATTCGAGCAGTACTTC. This sequence encodes CAWSGLFEQYF.

The chain employs TRBV11-3 and TRBJ2-3; possibly TRBD2 for D (6 bases). V lost 5 bases and J lost 2, with 14 bases in between. The CDR3 has 15 residues. CDR1 and CDR2 (germline): SGHNT, YENEEA. The CDR3 loop reads CASSGPGTDTDTQYF. For the CDR3, the DNA is TGTGCCAGCAGCGGACCCGGGACTGACACAGATACGCAGTATTTT.

This clone has more than one count but fewer than ten. The chain is built from TRBV30 and TRBJ1-2; D is unresolved. The CDR3 length is 14 residues. The V end lost 6 bases, the J end lost 0 bases, and 14 bases lay between the germline ends. Germline values: CDR1 GTSNPN, CDR2 SVGIG (reference sequence). This chain's CDR3 is CACLPPAANYGYTF. The DNA for the CDR3 is TGTGCCTGCCTCCCTCCGGCCGCTAACTATGGCTACACCTTC.

A few counts support this clone. V and J are TRBV5-1 and TRBJ1-1; TRBD1 agrees at 8 bases. This CDR3 is built from 12 residues. Trimming took 4 bases from V and 6 from J; bases not matched to a gene: 2. Per germline, CDR1 SGHRS and CDR2 YFSETQ. The CDR3 loop reads CASSMGQAEAFF. The CDR3 DNA reads as TGCGCCAGCAGCATGGGACAGGCTGAAGCTTTCTTT. Full variable domain (outside the CDR3, taken from reference TRBV5-1 and TRBJ1-1): KAGVTQTPRYLIKTRGQQVTLSCSPISGHRSVSWYQQTPGQGLQFLFEYFSETQRNKGNFPGRFSGRQFSNSRSEMNVSTLELGDSALYLCASSMGQAEAFFGQGTRLTVV.

This clone was detected a few times. V and J are TRBV9 and TRBJ1-1; D is unresolved. The CDR3 spans 13 residues. Germline V gives CDR1 SGDLS, CDR2 YYNGEE. V lost 4 bases, J lost 4 bases, and 11 bases lay in between. The CDR3 DNA follows: TGTGCCAGCAGCCAAGTTTGGGGCACTGAAGCTTTCTTT. Translating it yields CASSQVWGTEAFF.

V and J are TRBV7-9 and TRBJ1-5; possible D gene TRBD1, 5 bases. The CDR3 is 13 amino acids. From germline, CDR1 is SEHNR and CDR2 FQNEAQ (reference sequence). Trimming took off 7 bases at V and 5 bases at J, with 12 bases between the two ends. DNA of the CDR3: TGTGCCAGCAATCAGGGAGTTCATCAGCCCCAGCATTTT. Protein product: CASNQGVHQPQHF.

CDR3 residues: CAISGAKGDYGYTF. In nucleotides, the CDR3 is TGTGCCATCAGTGGGGCAAAAGGAGACTATGGCTACACCTTC. The chain uses TRBV10-3 and TRBJ1-2; the D is unclear. V was clipped by 4 bases and J by 3 bases, with 12 bases between them. The germline CDR1 and CDR2 sequences are ENHRY and SYGVKD. CDR3 length equals 14 residues.

The chain has TRBV5-1 and TRBJ1-5; a possible D gene is TRBD1 (5 bases). The V gene lost 0 bases and the J gene lost 3 bases, with 10 bases spanning the gap. Germline values: CDR1 SGHRS, CDR2 YFSETQ. The CDR3 runs to 15 residues. CDR3: CASSLESGTNQPQHF. CDR3 DNA sequence: TGCGCCAGCAGCTTGGAGTCAGGGACCAATCAGCCCCAGCATTTT.

This chain joins TRBV5-6 and TRBJ2-1; D possibly corresponds to TRBD1 (5 bases). CDR1 is SGHDT and CDR2 is YYEEEE in the germline V gene. V was pared by 4 bases and J by 9 bases, with 20 bases between. The CDR3 loop spans 15 amino acids. CDR3 sequence reads: CASSALTERSSEQFF. CDR3 nucleotide sequence: TGTGCCAGCAGCGCTTTGACAGAGCGATCCAGTGAGCAGTTCTTC.

The chain joins TRBV30 to TRBJ1-2; no definite D call. The CDR3 contains 14 residues. Germline CDR1 GTSNPN, CDR2 SVGIG (reference sequence). V was pared by 2 bases and J by 3 bases, with 13 bases between. The DNA for the CDR3 is TGTGCCTGGAGTACTACTGAGACTGACTATGGCTACACCTTC. Its protein is CAWSTTETDYGYTF.

This chain joins TRBV7-2 and TRBJ2-6, with D tentatively TRBD2 (6 bases). The CDR3 spans 17 residues. Germline CDR1 and CDR2: SGHTA and FQGNSA. V shed 6 bases and J shed 0 bases, with 15 bases lying between them. Written as DNA, the CDR3 is TGTGCCAGCAGTAGGGAGGCCCGCCCCTCTGGGGCCAACGTCCTGACTTTC. Translating gives CASSREARPSGANVLTF.

This clone turned up a few times. The chain employs TRBV19 and TRBJ1-5; D ambiguous. The CDR3 loop spans 17 amino acids. V was trimmed by 4 bases and J by 5 bases, leaving 21 bases between them. Germline V lookup: CDR1 LNHDA, CDR2 SQIVND (reference sequence). CDR3: CASSTLDGGGSHQPQHF. The CDR3 coding sequence is TGTGCCAGTAGTACTTTGGACGGAGGCGGCAGTCATCAGCCCCAGCATTTT.

The V call is TRBV10-3, the J call TRBJ1-6, with 10 bases matching TRBD1. This CDR3 is built from 15 residues. The germline gives CDR1 ENHRY, CDR2 SYGVKD. After removal of 0 bases from V and 9 bases from J, the junction contained 2 bases not matched to a gene. The CDR3 DNA sequence: TGTGCCATCAGTGAGTCGGGACAGGGGAGTTCACCCCTCCACTTT. It translates to CAISESGQGSSPLHF.

The sample holds a few counts of this clone. The V call is TRBV13, the J call TRBJ1-2, with TRBD1 identical over 7 bases. V shed 4 bases and J 7 bases; nucleotides not matched to a gene: 3. The CDR3 covers 12 residues. Germline V gene data show CDR1 as PRHDT and CDR2 as FYEKMQ (reference sequence). In nucleotides, the CDR3 is TGTGCCAGCAGCTCCAGACAGGGTGGCTACACCTTC. Protein product: CASSSRQGGYTF.

The chain joins TRBV13 to TRBJ2-1, with TRBD2 matching over 12 bases. CDR1 and CDR2 from the germline V gene are PRHDT and FYEKMQ (reference sequence). Germline trimming cut 5 bases from V and 4 bases from J; bases unmatched to any gene: 9. The CDR3 has 17 residues. The CDR3 DNA follows: TGTGCCAGCAGCACCCTAGCGGGGGGGCGAGGGTACAATGAGCAGTTCTTC. Translation: CASSTLAGGRGYNEQFF.

The CDR3 protein is CAISEDRVSGYTF. CDR3 coding DNA: TGTGCCATCAGTGAAGACAGGGTATCAGGCTACACCTTC. V is TRBV10-3 and J is TRBJ1-2; 7 nucleotides align to TRBD1. Trimming took 3 bases from V and 8 from J; bases not matched to a gene: 6. CDR3 length: 13 residues. Looked up from germline, CDR1 is ENHRY and CDR2 is SYGVKD.

This clone appeared once. V is TRBV29-1 and J is TRBJ1-4, with D unclear. Germline CDR1 and CDR2: SQVTM and ANQGSEA. The CDR3 is 10 amino acids. Deletions cut 4 bases from V and 7 bases from J, with 4 bases between. CDR3 sequence: CSVGGEKLFF. The CDR3 bases are TGCAGCGTTGGGGGTGAAAAACTGTTTTTT.

In this sample, this clone turned up once. V gene TRBV10-3 combines with J gene TRBJ1-1, with 7 bases matching TRBD1. The CDR3 is made up of 13 amino acids. Germline V gene sequence: CDR1 ENHRY, CDR2 SYGVKD. J was trimmed by 3 bases and V by 7 bases; bases with no gene match: 5. The CDR3 here is CAITRGLDTEAFF. As DNA, the CDR3 is TGTGCCATCACAAGGGGGCTGGACACTGAAGCTTTCTTT.

The chain uses TRBV30 and TRBJ1-1; D is uncertain. The germline V and J ends were trimmed by 0 bases and 3 bases, with 8 bases remaining between them. The CDR3 has 13 amino acids. The germline V gene encodes CDR1 GTSNPN and CDR2 SVGIG (reference sequence). DNA for the CDR3: TGTGCCTGGAGTGTTTCCCGGGACACTGAAGCTTTCTTT. Translated: CAWSVSRDTEAFF. Together with reference TRBV30 and TRBJ1-1, the CDR3 gives the full variable domain: SQTIHQWPATLVQPVGSPLSLECTVEGTSNPNLYWYRQAAGRGLQLLFYSVGIGQISSEVPQNLSASRPQDRQFILSSKKLLLSDSGFYLCAWSVSRDTEAFFGQGTRLTVV.

The genes are TRBV6-5 and TRBJ2-7; 8 bases align to TRBD1. Trimming at V came to 5 bases and at J to 4 bases, leaving 7 bases not matched to a gene. This CDR3 spans 14 amino acids. Germline lookup yields CDR1 MNHEY and CDR2 SVGAGI. This chain's CDR3 is CASSGRGQSYEQYF. The CDR3 bases are TGTGCCAGCAGTGGCAGGGGGCAGAGTTACGAGCAGTACTTC.

The chain carries TRBV13 and TRBJ2-6; D gene unclear. CDR3 length equals 15 residues. Trimming removed 5 bases at V and 2 bases at J, with 10 bases between. Per germline, CDR1 PRHDT and CDR2 FYEKMQ (reference sequence). CDR3 residues: CASSGGIAGANVLTF. The CDR3, as DNA: TGTGCCAGCAGCGGTGGTATCGCTGGGGCCAACGTCCTGACTTTC.